The T cell receptor beta chain under discussion was sequenced for a study of T cells in Graves' hyperthyroidism and ophthalmopathy. The PBMCs studied were ones that came from 10 ml fresh peripheral blood. Regions amplified from RNA transcripts were the TCR beta CDR3 regions. The TCR CDR3 was amplified in a first-round RT-PCR using the HTBI primer set. TCRdb re-called the multiplex PCR reads with MiXCR, one entry per CDR3 protein. Among roughly 600,000 distinct CDR3 sequences listed, about 14% were seen once. This clonotype was picked up a small number of times. This receptor was taken from a woman between 50 and 59 years old with Graves' ophthalmopathy. Sequencing was performed on blood.

CDR3 sequence reads: CSATEPLGVSTDTQYF. The CDR3 DNA reads TGCAGTGCCACAGAACCCCTGGGAGTTAGCACAGATACGCAGTATTTT. V is TRBV20-1 and J is TRBJ2-3; D may be TRBD2 (5 bases). The CDR3 length is 16 residues. V was pared by 6 bases and J by 0 bases, with 19 bases between. Per the germline V gene, CDR1 is DFQATT and CDR2 is SNEGSKA (reference sequence).